This T cell receptor (beta chain) appears in the sequencing data of a study of T cell responses to AZD1222 COVID-19 vaccine. Whole-study results and caveats: Females made up more of the donors, who were largely white British, and clonal diversity may have come out too low. Vaccine-associated CD4 TCRs spanned spike, dominant at 160-218 and 743-854.

Repertoires were generated with immunoSEQ multiplex PCR, while TCRdb's copy carries only in-frame clones and drops some. The sample lists approximately 130,000 clones; 65% to 90% were seen once. Turning to this clone: Its antigen is currently unknown.

Some second doses came at about 4 weeks and others at about 12 weeks; these were pooled. Trimming left V 2 bases short and J 11 bases short, with 19 bases between. Germline V gene data show CDR1 as KGHSY and CDR2 as FQNENV. There are 16 residues in the CDR3. The chain recombines TRBV16 with TRBJ1-6; no definite D call. The source was peripheral blood, collected 28 days after the second AZD1222 dose. The TCR sequence derives from an adult who received the AZD1222 COVID-19 vaccine. The CDR3, as DNA: TGTGCCAGCAGCCAAAGTGGGAGGACTACTGGACCACCCCTCCACTTT. Protein: CASSQSGRTTGPPLHF. The entire variable domain, with the rest obtained from reference TRBV16 and TRBJ1-6, is as follows: GEEVAQTPKHLVRGEGQKAKLYCAPIKGHSYVFWYQQVLKNEFKFLISFQNENVFDETGMPKERFSAKCLPNSPCSLEIQATKLEDSAVYFCASSQSGRTTGPPLHFGNGTRLTVT.